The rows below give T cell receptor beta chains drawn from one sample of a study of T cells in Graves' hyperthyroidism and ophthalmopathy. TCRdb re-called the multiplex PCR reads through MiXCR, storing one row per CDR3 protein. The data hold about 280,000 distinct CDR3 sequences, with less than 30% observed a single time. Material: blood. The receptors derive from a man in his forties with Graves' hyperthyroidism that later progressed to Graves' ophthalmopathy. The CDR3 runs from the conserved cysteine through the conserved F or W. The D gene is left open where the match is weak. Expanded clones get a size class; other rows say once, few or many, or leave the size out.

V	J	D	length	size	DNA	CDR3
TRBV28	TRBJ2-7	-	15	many	TGTGCCAGCAGCCCACCCGGGACACTCACTCTCGAGCAGTACTTC	CASSPPGTLTLEQYF
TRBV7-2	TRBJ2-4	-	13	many	TGTGCCAGCAGCTTATTTGGGAAAAACATTCAGTACTTC	CASSLFGKNIQYF
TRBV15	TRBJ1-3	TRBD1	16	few	TGTGCCACCAGCAGAGATGGACAGGTAGCTGGAAACACCATATATTTT	CATSRDGQVAGNTIYF
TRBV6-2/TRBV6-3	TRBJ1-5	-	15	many	TGTGCCAGCAGTTACTACACAGGGAGGAATCAGCCCCAGCATTTT	CASSYYTGRNQPQHF
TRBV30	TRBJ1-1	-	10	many	TGTGCCTGGAGTGTTCGGGGTTCCTTCTTT	CAWSVRGSFF
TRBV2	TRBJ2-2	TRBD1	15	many	TGTGCCAGCAGTGGACAGGGGGCTGGCACCGGGGAGCTGTTTTTT	CASSGQGAGTGELFF
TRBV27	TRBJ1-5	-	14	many	TGTGCCAGCAGCTCAACCGGGACCTATCAGCCCCAGCATTTT	CASSSTGTYQPQHF
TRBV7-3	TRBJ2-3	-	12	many	TGTGCCAGCAGCTCCCAGGGTGGTACGCAGTATTTT	CASSSQGGTQYF
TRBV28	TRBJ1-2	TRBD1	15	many	TGTGCCAGCAGCCTGTCGGGACAGGGGTTCTATGGCTACACCTTC	CASSLSGQGFYGYTF
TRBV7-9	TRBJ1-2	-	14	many	TGTGCCAGCAGCCACGGGACTGAAAACTATGGCTACACCTTC	CASSHGTENYGYTF
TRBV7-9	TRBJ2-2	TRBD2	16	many	TGTGCCAGCAGCCAGTTTAGCGGGAGTGGGACCGGGGAGCTGTTTTTT	CASSQFSGSGTGELFF
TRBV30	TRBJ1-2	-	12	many	TGTGCCTGGGGACGGGAAAATTATGGCTACACCTTC	CAWGRENYGYTF
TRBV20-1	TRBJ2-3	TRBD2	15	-	TGCAGTGCCGCCCTTAGCGGGACAAGCACACATACGCAGTATTTT	CSAALSGTSTHTQYF
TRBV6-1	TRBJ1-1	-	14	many	TGTGCCAGCAGTGAATGGGGGGGGCGGACTGAAGCTTTCTTT	CASSEWGGRTEAFF
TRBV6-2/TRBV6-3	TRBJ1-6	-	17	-	TGTGCCAGCAGTTACTCGACGCGGGACGGGCCGGGGGAACCCCTCCACTTT	CASSYSTRDGPGEPLHF
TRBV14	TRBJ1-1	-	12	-	TGTGCCAGCAGCCAAGTGGAGGGAGGCGCTTTCTTT	CASSQVEGGAFF
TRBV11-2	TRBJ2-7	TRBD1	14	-	TGTGCCAGCAGCATGAGACAGGGTACTTACGAGCAGTACTTC	CASSMRQGTYEQYF
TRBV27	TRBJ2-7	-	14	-	TGTGCCAGCAGTTTGCAACAGGTTCCCTACGAGCAGTACTTC	CASSLQQVPYEQYF
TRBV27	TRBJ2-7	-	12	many	TGTGCCAGCAGCCCGTTCTTCGGGGTGCAGTACTTC	CASSPFFGVQYF
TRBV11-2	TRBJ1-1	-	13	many	TGTGCCAGCAGCCCCCCAGTGAACACTGAAGCTTTCTTT	CASSPPVNTEAFF
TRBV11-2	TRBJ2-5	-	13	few	TGTGCCAGCAGCCTCGGGACGGACGAGACCCAGTACTTC	CASSLGTDETQYF
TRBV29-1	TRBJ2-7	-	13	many	TGCAGCACCCGGGAGGGACAGACCTACGAGCAGTACTTC	CSTREGQTYEQYF
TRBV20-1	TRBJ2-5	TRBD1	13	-	TGCAGTGCTCCGGGACAGGGCCAAGAGACCCAGTACTTC	CSAPGQGQETQYF
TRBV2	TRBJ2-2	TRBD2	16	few	TGTGCCAGCAGAGAGCTAGCGGGAGGGCCTATCGGGGAGCTGTTTTTT	CASRELAGGPIGELFF
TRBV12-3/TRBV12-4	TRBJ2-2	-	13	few	TGTGCCAGCAGGGTATCACCAGGGGGGGAGCTGTTTTTT	CASRVSPGGELFF
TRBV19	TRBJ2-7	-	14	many	TGTGCCAGTAGTATAGGGACTAACAACTACGAGCAGTACTTC	CASSIGTNNYEQYF
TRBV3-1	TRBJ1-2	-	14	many	TGTGCCAGCAGCGACCGACCCAGGGGCTATGGCTACACCTTC	CASSDRPRGYGYTF
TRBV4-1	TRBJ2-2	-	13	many	TGCGCCAGCAGCCAAGGCGACAGCGGGGAGCTGTTTTTT	CASSQGDSGELFF
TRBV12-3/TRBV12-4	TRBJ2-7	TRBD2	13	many	TGTGCCAGCACCGGGACTAGCAACTACGAGCAGTACTTC	CASTGTSNYEQYF
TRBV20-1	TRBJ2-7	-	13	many	TGCAGTGCTGTCCCCAGCGGATCCTACGAGCAGTACTTC	CSAVPSGSYEQYF
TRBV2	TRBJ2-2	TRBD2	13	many	TGTGCCAGCAGTGAGCGGGAGGGCCGGGAGCTGTTTTTT	CASSEREGRELFF
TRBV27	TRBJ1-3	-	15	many	TGTGCCAGCAGCGCCTTTTGGGCCCCTGGAAACACCATATATTTT	CASSAFWAPGNTIYF
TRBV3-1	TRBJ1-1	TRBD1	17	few	TGTGCCAGCAGCCGTCGGACAGGGGACAAATGGGGCACTGAAGCTTTCTTT	CASSRRTGDKWGTEAFF
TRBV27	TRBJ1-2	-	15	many	TGTGCCAGCAGTTTATCGGTGGGGGGACCCTATGGCTACACCTTC	CASSLSVGGPYGYTF
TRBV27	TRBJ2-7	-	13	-	TGTGCCAGCAGTTTGGGTAAGCGGAACGAGCAGTACTTC	CASSLGKRNEQYF
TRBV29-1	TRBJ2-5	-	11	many	TGCAGCGTTGAAGCGGGGAACGGATCAAACTTC	CSVEAGNGSNF
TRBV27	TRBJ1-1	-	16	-	TGTGCCAGCAGTTTAGGGGGCTCCCCCATGGCCACTGAAGCTTTCTTT	CASSLGGSPMATEAFF
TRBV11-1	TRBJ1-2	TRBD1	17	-	TGTGCCAGCAGCTTAGGCTGGGCAGGGGGAAAGTCGGATGGCTACACCTTC	CASSLGWAGGKSDGYTF
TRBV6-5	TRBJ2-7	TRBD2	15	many	TGTGCCAGCAGTTCCCCCGGACTAGCGTCTTACGAGCAGTACTTC	CASSSPGLASYEQYF
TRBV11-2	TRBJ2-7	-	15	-	TGTGCCAGCAGCTTAGGACGGGGCTTTCGCTACGAGCAGTACTTC	CASSLGRGFRYEQYF
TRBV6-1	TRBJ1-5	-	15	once	TGTGCCAGCAGTCGCACACTCGATCCCAATCAGCCCCAGCATTTT	CASSRTLDPNQPQHF
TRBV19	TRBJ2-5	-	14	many	TGTGCCAGTTCAGGCGGCCGGTTACAAGAGACCCAGTACTTC	CASSGGRLQETQYF
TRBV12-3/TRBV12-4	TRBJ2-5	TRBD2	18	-	TGTGCCAGCAGCCCGGGACTAGCGGGAGGGCCGGGCCATGAGACCCAGTACTTC	CASSPGLAGGPGHETQYF
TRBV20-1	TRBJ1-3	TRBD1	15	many	TGCAGTGCTAGAGATCTACAGGGGTCTGGAAACACCATATATTTT	CSARDLQGSGNTIYF
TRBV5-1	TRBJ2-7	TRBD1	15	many	TGCGCCAGCAGCTTGGGGTTGACAGGGGCGGAGGAGCAGTACTTC	CASSLGLTGAEEQYF
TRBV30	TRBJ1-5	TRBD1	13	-	TGTGCCTGGACCGGGACAGGGGATCAGCCCCAGCATTTT	CAWTGTGDQPQHF
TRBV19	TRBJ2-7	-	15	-	TGTGCCCCCGTCCGTCGAGGACAGAGGGCCTACGAGCAGTACTTC	CAPVRRGQRAYEQYF
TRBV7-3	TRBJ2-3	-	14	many	TGTGCCAGCAGCTTATCCGGGTCCACAGATACGCAGTATTTT	CASSLSGSTDTQYF
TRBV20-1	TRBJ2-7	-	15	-	TGCAGTGCTAGGCATGTAGCGGGACAGGCCTACGAGCAGTACTTC	CSARHVAGQAYEQYF
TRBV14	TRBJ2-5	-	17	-	TGTGCCAGCAGCCAGGGAATGGGCGCCGATATCCAAGAGACCCAGTACTTC	CASSQGMGADIQETQYF
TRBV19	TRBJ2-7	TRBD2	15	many	TGTGCCAGTAGTAGCACGGGACTAGCCCGTAACGAGCAGTACTTC	CASSSTGLARNEQYF
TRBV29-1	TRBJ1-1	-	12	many	TGCAGCGTGACAGTTAAGAACACTGAAGCTTTCTTT	CSVTVKNTEAFF
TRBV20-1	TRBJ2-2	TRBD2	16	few	TGCAGTGCTAGAGATCCGCGGGAGGGCCTCACCGGGGAGCTGTTTTTT	CSARDPREGLTGELFF
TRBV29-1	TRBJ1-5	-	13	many	TGCAGCGTTACCGACAGTAGCAATCAGCCCCAGCATTTT	CSVTDSSNQPQHF
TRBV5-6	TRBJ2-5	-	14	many	TGTGCCAGCAGCCTCAGGACAGACGCGGAGACCCAGTACTTC	CASSLRTDAETQYF
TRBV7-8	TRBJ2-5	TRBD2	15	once	TGTGCCAGCAGCCCACGGGGGGGGGTTTTGGGGACCCAGTACTTC	CASSPRGGVLGTQYF